This TCR beta chain was documented in a study of low-dose radiotherapy and immunotherapy resistance in tumors. Overall study: Participants in Cohort 1 were administered 0.5 Gy per fraction at 2-week intervals, to a cumulative dose of 6.5 Gy. While receiving nivolumab 240 mg every two weeks, patients also received ipilimumab 1 mg/kg every six weeks, both intravenously.

Time point given: before trial treatment. It was nivolumab, ipilimumab, aspirin, low-dose cyclophosphamide and low-dose radiotherapy that donors received. As a condition of eligibility, patients had advanced solid tumors lacking tumor-infiltrating lymphocytes. Primers used for first-strand cDNA, a TRAV- and TRBV-specific set, covered both alpha and beta chains. TCRs were amplified for approximately 22 PCR cycles with a constant-region primer and V-primer adapter. One entry per CDR3 protein, called by TCRdb with MiXCR from the reads. The sample comprises more than 50,000 distinct CDR3 sequences, 26% of which are singletons, and 5.5% to 8% rests with the top ten. Many counts were recorded for this clonotype. The length of the CDR3 is 14 residues. CDR1 and CDR2 (germline): MDHEN, SYDVKM. Germline trimming cut 5 bases from V and 0 bases from J; bases unmatched to any gene: 3.

The chain recombines TRBV28 with TRBJ1-1, with 7 bases identical to TRBD1. Sequencing was performed on PBMCs, taken before treatment. The TCR originated in a male donor with rectosigmoid adenocarcinoma. CDR3 DNA sequence: TGTGCCAGCAGTCAGACAGGGTTGAACACTGAAGCTTTCTTT. The encoded protein is CASSQTGLNTEAFF.